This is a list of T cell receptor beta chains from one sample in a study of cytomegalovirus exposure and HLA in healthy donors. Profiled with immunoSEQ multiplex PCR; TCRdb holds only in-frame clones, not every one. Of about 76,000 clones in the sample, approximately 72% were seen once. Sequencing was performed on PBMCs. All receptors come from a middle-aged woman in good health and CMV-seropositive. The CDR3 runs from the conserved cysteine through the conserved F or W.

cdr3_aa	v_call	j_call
CASSLNRDIGNTIYF	TRBV11-2	TRBJ1-3
CASSLWGQGDSYEQYF	TRBV28	TRBJ2-7
CSVEGRPGTQYF	TRBV29-1	TRBJ2-5
CASSRDGTSGGSTDTQYF	TRBV7-2	TRBJ2-3
CASSPQTGTVNEKLFF	TRBV18	TRBJ1-4
CASSLAEDRADGIQYF	TRBV5-1	TRBJ2-4
CASTTGQAKETQYF	TRBV11-1	TRBJ2-5
CAISDLGQGNQPQHF	TRBV10-3	TRBJ1-5
CASSRGQSVAGELFF	TRBV19	TRBJ2-2
CASSHGAGGNYGYTF	TRBV5-8	TRBJ1-2
CASSQGLAFYNEQFF	TRBV7-2	TRBJ2-1
CASSRDSANTGELFF	TRBV6-1	TRBJ2-2
CASSLGKGVYNEQFF	TRBV7-9	TRBJ2-1
CASSGTDRVYGYTF	TRBV6-6	TRBJ1-2
CSVAPAGGHEQYF	TRBV29-1	-